A single sample gave rise to the 25 T cell receptor beta chains below, sequenced in a study of blood T cell repertoires in COVID-19. TCRdb's copy holds only in-frame clones and misses some; the assay was immunoSEQ multiplex PCR. The sample has 8,500 to 10,000 clones, 80% to 90% seen once. The specimen sequenced was peripheral blood. The receptors shown here come from a human donor in a cohort sampled during active COVID-19.

This clone has just a few counts. The gene calls are TRBV14 and TRBJ1-6; 10 nucleotides agree with TRBD1. The V gene end was trimmed by 1 base and the J gene end by 6 bases; junction bases not matched to a gene: 3. This CDR3 region has 16 residues. Germline V gene sequence: CDR1 SGHDN, CDR2 FVKESK. The CDR3: CASSQGTGGFNSPLHF. CDR3 DNA sequence: TGTGCCAGCAGCCAAGGGACAGGGGGATTTAATTCACCCCTCCACTTT.

This rearrangement joins TRBV5-8 to TRBJ1-1, with a weak D call TRBD1 (6 bases). The germline gives CDR1 SGHTS, CDR2 YDEGEE. The V and J ends lost 0 bases and 3 bases respectively, with 9 bases between them. This CDR3 has 14 residues. The CDR3 sequence: CASSLATGYTEAFF. In DNA form, the CDR3 reads TGTGCCAGCAGCTTGGCCACAGGGTACACTGAAGCTTTCTTT.

The chain carries TRBV9 and TRBJ1-1, with TRBD1 identical over 7 bases. J was trimmed by 0 bases and V by 0 bases; bases with no gene match: 5. Germline V gene data show CDR1 as SGDLS and CDR2 as YYNGEE. CDR3 length equals 16 residues. CDR3 protein: CASSVGGQLLNTEAFF. The CDR3 DNA reads as TGTGCCAGCAGCGTAGGGGGACAGCTACTGAACACTGAAGCTTTCTTT.

The V call is TRBV3-1 (or the pseudogene TRBV3-2), the J call TRBJ2-1; 12 nucleotides line up with TRBD2. V gave up 4 bases and J gave up 7 bases; unmatched junction bases: 5. The CDR3 is made up of 15 amino acids. The germline CDR1 and CDR2 sequences are LGHDT and YNNKEL (reference sequence). CDR3 nucleotide sequence: TGTGCCAGCAGCCTCGGACTAGCGGGGTTAAATGAGCAGTTCTTC. This encodes CASSLGLAGLNEQFF.

This clone was observed a handful of times. As DNA, the CDR3 is TGCGCCAGCAGTCAACTTGGGAGACAGGGGGCCTACGAGCAGTACTTC. Protein product: CASSQLGRQGAYEQYF. The genes are TRBV23-1 and TRBJ2-7; TRBD1 aligns across 9 bases. Being an ORF, TRBV23-1 has a function that is uncertain. J lost 2 bases, V lost 2 bases, and 7 bases had no gene match. The CDR3 has 16 residues.

The chain recombines TRBV7-2 with TRBJ2-7, with TRBD1 identical over 10 bases. Germline assignment: CDR1 SGHTA and CDR2 FQGNSA. V was clipped by 6 bases and J by 4 bases; unmatched bases: 12. This CDR3 has 16 amino acids. The CDR3 sequence is CASSNYGGQGRYEQYF. The CDR3 DNA is TGTGCCAGCAGTAACTACGGGGGACAGGGGCGGTACGAGCAGTACTTC. The full variable domain, completed using reference TRBV7-2 and TRBJ2-7, is GAGVSQSPSNKVTEKGKDVELRCDPISGHTALYWYRQSLGQGLEFLIYFQGNSAPDKSGLPSDRFSAERTGGSVSTLTIQRTQQEDSAVYLCASSNYGGQGRYEQYFGPGTRLTVT.

The chain has TRBV27 and TRBJ2-5, with TRBD1 identical over 9 bases. The germline gives CDR1 MNHEY, CDR2 SMNVEV (reference sequence). The CDR3 is made up of 14 amino acids. Trimming at V came to 0 bases and at J to 4 bases, leaving 0 bases not matched to a gene. This CDR3 reads CASSLSTGGETQYF. CDR3 sequence (DNA): TGTGCCAGCAGTTTATCGACAGGGGGAGAGACCCAGTACTTC.

The V call is TRBV11-2, the J call TRBJ1-3; perhaps TRBD1 as D (6 bases). The germline CDR1 and CDR2 sequences are SGHAT and FQNNGV. This CDR3 region has 13 residues. V was clipped by 1 base and J by 9 bases, with 10 bases between them. CDR3 sequence: CASSLVTGSTIYF. DNA for the CDR3: TGTGCCAGCAGCTTAGTCACAGGGTCCACCATATATTTT.

This clone was seen a few times. The chain carries TRBV7-2 and TRBJ1-1, with 7 bases aligning to TRBD1. The CDR3 is made up of 12 amino acids. CDR1 SGHTA and CDR2 FQGNSA come from the germline V gene. Germline trimming cut 6 bases from V and 5 bases from J; bases unmatched to any gene: 3. Here the CDR3 reads CASRMTGTEAFF. CDR3 coding DNA: TGTGCCAGCAGAATGACAGGGACTGAAGCTTTCTTT.

This chain links TRBV5-4 with TRBJ1-6, with D uncertain. The CDR3 consists of 14 residues. The germline gives CDR1 SGHNT, CDR2 YYREEE (reference sequence). V dropped 1 base and J dropped 6 bases, with 8 bases sitting between them. CDR3 in amino acids: CASSLYGPNSPLHF. CDR3 DNA sequence: TGTGCCAGCAGCTTGTATGGGCCTAATTCACCCCTCCACTTT.

The V gene is TRBV29-1, the J gene TRBJ1-1; D is perhaps TRBD1 (6 bases). The V gene's germline CDR1 is SQVTM and CDR2 ANQGSEA. Trimming shortened V by 7 bases and J by 3 bases, and 15 bases separated the two germline ends. The CDR3 runs 13 residues. This CDR3 is CSAARGQDTEAFF. Here the CDR3 DNA reads TGCAGCGCCGCGCGGGGGCAGGACACTGAAGCTTTCTTT.

This clone is classed as medium-sized (0.01 to 0.1%). This chain uses TRBV30 with TRBJ2-7; D is perhaps TRBD1 (6 bases). The CDR3 spans 14 residues. The V gene lost 4 bases and the J gene lost 0 bases, with 13 bases spanning the gap. CDR1 GTSNPN and CDR2 SVGIG come from the germline V gene (reference sequence). DNA for the CDR3: TGTGCCTGGAAGTCGTTGGGGGCCTCCTACGAGCAGTACTTC. It encodes CAWKSLGASYEQYF.

The chain couples TRBV6-5 to TRBJ1-3; D is possibly TRBD1 (6 bases). Deletions cut 11 bases from V and 0 bases from J, with 11 bases between. CDR1 MNHEY and CDR2 SVGAGI come from the germline V gene. The length of the CDR3 is 13 residues. CDR3 DNA: TGTGCCGGACAGCTGAGCTCTGGAAACACCATATATTTT. Its translation: CAGQLSSGNTIYF.

The chain recombines TRBV9 with TRBJ1-5, with 8 bases that match TRBD1. Germline lookup yields CDR1 SGDLS and CDR2 YYNGEE. The junction had 13 bases not matched to a gene; V was cut back by 0 bases and J by 8 bases. This CDR3 is 17 amino acids long. CDR3 protein: CASSVGRRQGAWEPQHF. Written as DNA, the CDR3 is TGTGCCAGCAGCGTAGGGCGTAGGCAGGGGGCCTGGGAGCCCCAGCATTTT.

The rearrangement uses TRBV19 and TRBJ2-4; 7 nucleotides agree with TRBD1. This CDR3 has 15 amino acids. The V segment lost 9 bases and the J segment 0 bases; nucleotides outside the gene matches: 8. Germline V gives CDR1 LNHDA, CDR2 SQIVND (reference sequence). The CDR3 DNA reads TGTGCCAGCATCACAGGGGATTTAGCCAAAAACATTCAGTACTTC. It encodes CASITGDLAKNIQYF. Filled out from reference TRBV19 and TRBJ2-4, the complete variable domain reads DGGITQSPKYLFRKEGQNVTLSCEQNLNHDAMYWYRQDPGQGLRLIYYSQIVNDFQKGDIAEGYSVSREKKESFPLTVTSAQKNPTAFYLCASITGDLAKNIQYFGAGTRLSVL.

This clone was counted only a few times. The genes are TRBV19 and TRBJ2-1; 10 positions match TRBD1. Germline trimming cut 7 bases from V and 6 bases from J; bases unmatched to any gene: 9. CDR1 is LNHDA, CDR2 SQIVND, per germline (reference sequence). The CDR3 sequence is 15 residues long. CDR3 nucleotide sequence: TGTGCCAGTACCCGGGACAGGGGTTCGGGCAATGAGCAGTTCTTC. Amino acid sequence: CASTRDRGSGNEQFF.

The chain employs TRBV29-1 and TRBJ2-4; D may be TRBD2 (6 bases). CDR3 length: 13 amino acids. Germline CDR1 SQVTM, CDR2 ANQGSEA. V was trimmed by 3 bases and J by 6 bases, leaving 12 bases between them. This chain's CDR3 is CSVDGGMGNIQYF. In DNA, the CDR3 is TGCAGCGTTGATGGGGGGATGGGAAACATTCAGTACTTC.

The chain employs TRBV2 and TRBJ1-1; D is undetermined. The CDR3 runs 12 residues. V was pared by 7 bases and J by 1 base, with 7 bases between. The V gene's germline CDR1 is SNHLY and CDR2 FYNNEI. The CDR3 coding sequence is TGTGCCAGCACAGTTTCGAACACTGAAGCTTTCTTT. This gives the protein CASTVSNTEAFF.

The chain carries TRBV30 and TRBJ1-2; TRBD1 matches 7 bases. With V trimmed by 8 bases and J by 2 bases, 5 bases remained unmatched. The CDR3 extends over 12 amino acids. Per the germline V gene, CDR1 is GTSNPN and CDR2 is SVGIG (reference sequence). CDR3 bases: TGTGCCCAAACAGGGGCCAACTATGGCTACACCTTC. Translation gives CAQTGANYGYTF.

The chain recombines TRBV9 with TRBJ1-2; 12 bases line up with TRBD1. From germline, CDR1 is SGDLS and CDR2 YYNGEE. This CDR3 spans 16 amino acids. V gave up 2 bases and J gave up 6 bases; unmatched junction bases: 8. CDR3 region: CASSVGTGGSLDGYTF. CDR3 DNA sequence: TGTGCCAGCAGCGTTGGGACAGGGGGCTCTCTGGATGGCTACACCTTC.

The chain joins TRBV9 to TRBJ2-5; a possible D gene is TRBD2 (6 bases). This CDR3 comprises 13 residues. Between the trimmed V and J ends, which lost 4 bases and 3 bases, there was a span of 10 bases. In germline, CDR1 is SGDLS, CDR2 YYNGEE. The CDR3 is CASSLSGEETQYF. The CDR3 nucleotides read TGTGCCAGCAGCCTTTCGGGGGAAGAGACCCAGTACTTC.

The chain combines TRBV19 with TRBJ2-1; D not resolved. The germline V and J ends were trimmed by 7 bases and 1 base, with 11 bases remaining between them. The CDR3 spans 14 residues. CDR1 is LNHDA and CDR2 is SQIVND in the germline V gene (reference sequence). The CDR3 loop reads CASTFSGSYNEQFF. In nucleotides, the CDR3 is TGTGCCAGTACTTTTTCCGGGTCCTACAATGAGCAGTTCTTC.

The CDR3 loop is CASSPGLTSYNEQFF. The DNA for the CDR3 is TGTGCCAGCTCACCGGGACTTACCTCCTACAATGAGCAGTTCTTC. The chain joins TRBV18 to TRBJ2-1, with D perhaps matching TRBD2 (6 bases). Germline lookup yields CDR1 KGHSH and CDR2 LQKENI. Trimming cost V 3 bases and J 0 bases, with 9 bases left between them. This CDR3 is built from 15 residues.

The chain combines TRBV14 with TRBJ2-5, with D maybe TRBD1 (6 bases). V gave up 7 bases and J gave up 4 bases, with 16 bases separating them. The V gene's germline CDR1 is SGHDN and CDR2 FVKESK. The CDR3 sequence is 14 residues long. The CDR3 region is CASTSGARGETQYF. In DNA form, the CDR3 reads TGTGCCAGCACCTCAGGGGCCCGCGGAGAGACCCAGTACTTC.

In this sample, this clone turned up a few times. The chain recombines TRBV6-2 or TRBV6-3 with TRBJ2-2; maybe TRBD2 (5 bases). CDR3 size: 16 residues. Germline CDR1 MNHEY, CDR2 SVGEGT. Between the trimmed V and J ends, which lost 5 bases and 5 bases, there was a span of 18 bases. The CDR3 DNA is TGTGCCAGCAGTCAGACTACGTTACATAGTACCGGGGAGCTGTTTTTT. Amino acid sequence: CASSQTTLHSTGELFF.